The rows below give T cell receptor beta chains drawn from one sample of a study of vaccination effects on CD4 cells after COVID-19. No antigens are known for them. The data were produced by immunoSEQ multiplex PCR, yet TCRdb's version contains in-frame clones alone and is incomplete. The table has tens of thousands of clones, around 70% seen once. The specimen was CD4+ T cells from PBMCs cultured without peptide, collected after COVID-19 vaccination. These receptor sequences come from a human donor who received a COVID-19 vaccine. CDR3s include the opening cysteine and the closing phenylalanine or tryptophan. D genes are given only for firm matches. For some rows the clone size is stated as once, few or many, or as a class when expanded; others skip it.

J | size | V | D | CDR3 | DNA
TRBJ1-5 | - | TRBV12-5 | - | CASGLVPDGYSYSNQPQHF | TGTGCTAGTGGTTTGGTACCGGACGGCTACAGTTATAGCAATCAGCCCCAGCATTTT
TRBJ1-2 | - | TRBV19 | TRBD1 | CATTTGINYGYTF | TGTGCCACTACGACAGGGATTAACTATGGCTACACCTTC
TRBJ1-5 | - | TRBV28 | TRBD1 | CASSFPGQDFRPQHF | TGTGCCAGCAGTTTCCCCGGACAGGACTTTCGGCCCCAGCATTTT
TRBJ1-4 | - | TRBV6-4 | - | CASSDSRGPNEKLFF | TGTGCCAGCAGTGACTCAAGGGGACCTAATGAAAAACTGTTTTTT
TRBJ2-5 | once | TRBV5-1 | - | CASSYRQHVTQETQYF | TGCGCCAGCAGCTACCGACAGCATGTAACCCAAGAGACCCAGTACTTC
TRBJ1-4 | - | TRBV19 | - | CASRDQRNEKLFF | TGTGCCAGTCGGGACCAGAGAAATGAAAAACTGTTTTTT
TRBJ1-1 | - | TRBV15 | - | CATSRELGGAATEAFF | TGTGCCACCAGCAGAGAATTGGGGGGAGCAGCTACTGAAGCTTTCTTT
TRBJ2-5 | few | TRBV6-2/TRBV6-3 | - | CASSYASVFQETQYF | TGTGCCAGCAGTTACGCCAGTGTTTTCCAAGAGACCCAGTACTTC
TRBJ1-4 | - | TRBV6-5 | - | CASSYRTTNEKLFF | TGTGCCAGCAGTTACAGGACAACTAATGAAAAACTGTTTTTT
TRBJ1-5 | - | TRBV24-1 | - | CATSDQPGNQPQHF | TGTGCCACCAGTGATCAGCCAGGCAATCAGCCCCAGCATTTT
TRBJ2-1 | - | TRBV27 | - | CASRLLVNSYNEQFF | TGTGCCAGTAGACTGCTTGTTAACTCCTACAATGAGCAGTTCTTC
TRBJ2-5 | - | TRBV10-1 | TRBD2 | CAGRFLAVEETQYF | TGCGCCGGAAGGTTTCTAGCGGTTGAAGAGACCCAGTACTTC
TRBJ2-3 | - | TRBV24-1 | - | CATSDPTLGGDTQYF | TGTGCCACCAGTGACCCGACCCTGGGGGGAGATACGCAGTATTTT
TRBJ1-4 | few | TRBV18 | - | CASSEDSATNEKLFF | TGTGCCAGCTCAGAGGACAGCGCAACTAATGAAAAACTGTTTTTT
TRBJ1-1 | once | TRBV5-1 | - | CASSFRGQDTEAFF | TGCGCCAGCAGCTTTAGGGGCCAGGACACTGAAGCTTTCTTT
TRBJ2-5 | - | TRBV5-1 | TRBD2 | CASSFPGGYQETQYF | TGCGCCAGCAGCTTCCCCGGGGGGTACCAAGAGACCCAGTACTTC
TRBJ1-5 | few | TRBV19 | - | CASSSGHQPQHF | TGTGCCAGTAGTTCGGGACATCAGCCCCAGCATTTT
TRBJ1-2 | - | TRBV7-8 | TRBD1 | CASSPRTGGGYGYTF | TGTGCCAGCAGCCCACGGACAGGGGGCGGCTATGGCTACACCTTC
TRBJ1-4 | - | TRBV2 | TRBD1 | CASMGQGGEKLFF | TGTGCCAGCATGGGACAGGGTGGAGAAAAACTGTTTTTT
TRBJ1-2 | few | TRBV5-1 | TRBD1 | CASSPTTGAGYGYTF | TGCGCCAGCAGCCCGACGACAGGGGCAGGCTATGGCTACACCTTC
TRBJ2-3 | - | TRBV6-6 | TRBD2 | CAGRSGGTTDTQYF | TGTGCCGGGCGTAGCGGGGGTACCACAGATACGCAGTATTTT
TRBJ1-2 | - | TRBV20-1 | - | CSASGNYGYTF | TGCAGTGCTTCAGGGAACTATGGCTACACCTTC
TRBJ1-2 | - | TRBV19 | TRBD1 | CASTPPGTGVIYGYTF | TGTGCCAGTACCCCTCCAGGGACAGGGGTAATCTATGGCTACACCTTC
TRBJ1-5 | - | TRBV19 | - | CASSRGITRNQPQHF | TGTGCCAGTAGTAGGGGTATTACGAGAAATCAGCCCCAGCATTTT
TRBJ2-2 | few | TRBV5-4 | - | CASSPTALANTGELFF | TGTGCCAGCAGCCCAACCGCCCTAGCGAACACCGGGGAGCTGTTTTTT
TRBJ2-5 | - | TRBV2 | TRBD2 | CASKRTRGSGGHWTGETQYF | TGTGCCAGCAAAAGGACCAGGGGGAGCGGGGGGCATTGGACCGGAGAGACCCAGTACTTC
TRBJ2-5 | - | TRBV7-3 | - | CASSPGTGRQTQYF | TGTGCCAGCAGCCCGGGCACCGGGAGACAGACCCAGTACTTC
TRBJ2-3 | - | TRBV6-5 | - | CASMEPDTQYF | TGTGCCAGCATGGAACCAGATACGCAGTATTTT
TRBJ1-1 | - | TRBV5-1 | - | CASSLAGKPEAFF | TGCGCCAGCAGCTTGGCCGGAAAGCCTGAAGCTTTCTTT
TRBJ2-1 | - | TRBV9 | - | CASRGAGYNEQFF | TGTGCCAGCAGGGGCGCGGGCTACAATGAGCAGTTCTTC
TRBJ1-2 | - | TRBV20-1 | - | CSARRQHGYTF | TGCAGTGCTAGGCGCCAACATGGCTACACCTTC
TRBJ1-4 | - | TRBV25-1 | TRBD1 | CASSDPGQGNEKLFF | TGTGCCAGCAGTGACCCCGGACAGGGTAATGAAAAACTGTTTTTT
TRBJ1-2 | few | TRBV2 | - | CASSGQYYGYTF | TGTGCCAGCAGCGGACAGTATTATGGCTACACCTTC
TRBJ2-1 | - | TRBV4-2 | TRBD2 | CASSHPGTSGVNEQFF | TGTGCCAGCAGCCACCCCGGGACTAGCGGGGTCAATGAGCAGTTCTTC
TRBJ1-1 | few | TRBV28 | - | CASGGQREAFF | TGTGCCAGCGGAGGACAGCGGGAAGCTTTCTTT
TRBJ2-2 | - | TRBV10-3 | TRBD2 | CAIRESGGANTGELFF | TGTGCCATCAGGGAAAGCGGGGGCGCGAACACCGGGGAGCTGTTTTTT
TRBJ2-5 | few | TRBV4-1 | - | CASSPGRLRETQYF | TGCGCCAGCAGCCCCGGTAGGCTCCGAGAGACCCAGTACTTC
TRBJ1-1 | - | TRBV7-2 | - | CASRPSGGTEAFF | TGTGCCAGCAGGCCCTCCGGGGGGACTGAAGCTTTCTTT
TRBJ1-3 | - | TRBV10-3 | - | CAIRRPGAGNTIYF | TGTGCCATCAGGCGCCCAGGGGCTGGAAACACCATATATTTT
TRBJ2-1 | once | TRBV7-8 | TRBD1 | CASSLATGQYNEQFF | TGTGCCAGCAGCTTAGCTACGGGACAGTACAATGAGCAGTTCTTC
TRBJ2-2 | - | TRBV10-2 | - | CASRRGNTGELFF | TGCGCCAGCAGGAGGGGGAACACCGGGGAGCTGTTTTTT
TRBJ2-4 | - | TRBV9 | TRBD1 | CASSQSGTVQNIQYF | TGTGCCAGCAGTCAATCCGGGACAGTGCAAAACATTCAGTACTTC
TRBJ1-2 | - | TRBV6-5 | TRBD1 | CASQRTGSPDGYTF | TGTGCCAGCCAAAGGACAGGGTCTCCGGATGGCTACACCTTC
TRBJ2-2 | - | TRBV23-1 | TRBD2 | CASSQSWRAGELRGTGELFF | TGCGCCAGCAGTCAATCGTGGCGGGCGGGGGAGCTCCGTGGCACCGGGGAGCTGTTTTTT
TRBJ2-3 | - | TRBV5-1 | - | CASSFVVGTDTQYF | TGCGCCAGCAGTTTTGTCGTGGGGACAGATACGCAGTATTTT